Sequencing of this T cell receptor (beta chain) was carried out in a study of CD8 T cells in ankylosing spondylitis. TCRdb itself ran the 5' RACE reads through MiXCR, one entry per CDR3 protein. The table includes roughly 90,000 distinct CDR3 sequences, about 7.7% detected once. This clonotype was seen ten or more times. The sequencing input was blood, either unsorted or a sorted T cell fraction (not recorded which). The sequence was collected from a male donor with ankylosing spondylitis or in good health (not recorded which).

CDR3 sequence: CSVVETANTGELFF. The CDR3 DNA reads as TGCAGCGTTGTAGAGACAGCGAACACCGGGGAGCTGTTTTTT. J is TRBJ2-2 and V is TRBV29-1, with D tentatively TRBD1 (5 bases). V lost 4 bases to trimming and J lost 0 bases, with 9 bases between them. CDR3 length: 14 amino acids. The germline V gene has CDR1 SQVTM and CDR2 ANQGSEA.